Sequencing of this TCR beta chain was carried out in a study of T cell responses to AZD1222 COVID-19 vaccine. Study-wide results and limits: Mostly white British, mostly female donors; authors suggested clonal diversity may be underestimated. Sampled repertoires all dated from after the peak T cell response.

With 5 bases removed from V and 6 bases from J, the gap between germline ends came to 13 bases. CDR1 and CDR2 (germline): SEHNR, FQNEAQ (reference sequence). CDR3 length equals 14 residues. Pooling covered second doses at about 4 or about 12 weeks. Sequenced by immunoSEQ multiplex PCR; TCRdb stores in-frame clones only, minus some. The data contain 150,000 to 200,000 clones, just over 90% of them singletons. Points on this clone: Its antigen is currently unknown.

Sequencing was performed on peripheral blood, taken 28 days after the second AZD1222 dose. This clonotype originated in an adult who received the AZD1222 COVID-19 vaccine. The chain has TRBV7-9 and TRBJ2-2; possible D gene TRBD2, 5 bases. The CDR3, as DNA: TGTGCCAGCAGCCCCCGGGAAAGGCCCGGGGAGCTGTTTTTT. This encodes CASSPRERPGELFF.